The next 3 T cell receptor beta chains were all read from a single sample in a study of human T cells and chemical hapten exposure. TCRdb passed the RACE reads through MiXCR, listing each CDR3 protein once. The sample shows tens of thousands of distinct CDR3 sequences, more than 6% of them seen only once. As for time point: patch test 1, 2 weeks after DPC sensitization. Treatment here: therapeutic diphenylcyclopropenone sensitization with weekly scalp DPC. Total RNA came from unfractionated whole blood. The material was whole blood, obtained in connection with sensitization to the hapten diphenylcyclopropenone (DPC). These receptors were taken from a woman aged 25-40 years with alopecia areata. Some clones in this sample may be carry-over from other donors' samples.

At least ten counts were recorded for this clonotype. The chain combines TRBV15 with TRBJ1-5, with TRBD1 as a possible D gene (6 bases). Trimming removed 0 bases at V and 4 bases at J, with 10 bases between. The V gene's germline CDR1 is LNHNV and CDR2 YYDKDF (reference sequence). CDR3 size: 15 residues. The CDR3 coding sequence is TGTGCCACCAGCAGAGATTGGGACACAAATCAGCCCCAGCATTTT. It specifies CATSRDWDTNQPQHF.

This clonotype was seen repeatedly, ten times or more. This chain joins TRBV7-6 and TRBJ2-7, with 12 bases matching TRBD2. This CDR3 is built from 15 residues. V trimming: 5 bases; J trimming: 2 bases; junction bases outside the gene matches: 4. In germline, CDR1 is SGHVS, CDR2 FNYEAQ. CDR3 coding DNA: TGTGCCAGCAGCCCCCGACTAGCGGGGGCCTACGAGCAGTACTTC. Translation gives CASSPRLAGAYEQYF. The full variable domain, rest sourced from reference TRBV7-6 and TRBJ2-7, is GAGVSQSPRYKVTKRGQDVALRCDPISGHVSLYWYRQALGQGPEFLTYFNYEAQQDKSGLPNDRFSAERPEGSISTLTIQRTEQRDSAMYRCASSPRLAGAYEQYFGPGTRLTVT.

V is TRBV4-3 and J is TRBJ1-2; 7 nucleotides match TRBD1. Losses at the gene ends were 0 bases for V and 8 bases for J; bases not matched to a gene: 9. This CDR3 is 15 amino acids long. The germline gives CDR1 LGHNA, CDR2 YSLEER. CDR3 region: CASSQDARDRGGYTF. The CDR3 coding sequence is TGCGCCAGCAGCCAAGATGCCCGGGACAGAGGAGGCTACACCTTC.